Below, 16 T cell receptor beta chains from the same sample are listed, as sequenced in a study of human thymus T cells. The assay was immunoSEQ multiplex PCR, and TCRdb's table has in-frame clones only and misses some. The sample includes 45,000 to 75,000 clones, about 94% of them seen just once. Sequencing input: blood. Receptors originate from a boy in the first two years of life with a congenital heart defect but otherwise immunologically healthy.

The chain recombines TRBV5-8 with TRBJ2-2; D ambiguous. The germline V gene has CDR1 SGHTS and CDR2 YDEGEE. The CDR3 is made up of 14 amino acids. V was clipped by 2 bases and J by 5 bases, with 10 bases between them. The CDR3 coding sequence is TGTGCCAGCAGCTTTTTGGCTAGAACCGGGGAGCTGTTTTTT. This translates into CASSFLARTGELFF.

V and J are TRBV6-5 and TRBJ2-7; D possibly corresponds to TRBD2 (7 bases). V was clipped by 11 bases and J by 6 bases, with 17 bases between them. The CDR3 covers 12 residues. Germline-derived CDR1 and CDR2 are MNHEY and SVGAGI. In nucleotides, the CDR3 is TGTGCCTCCCGACGGGGGGCAGGCGAGCAGTACTTC. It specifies CASRRGAGEQYF.

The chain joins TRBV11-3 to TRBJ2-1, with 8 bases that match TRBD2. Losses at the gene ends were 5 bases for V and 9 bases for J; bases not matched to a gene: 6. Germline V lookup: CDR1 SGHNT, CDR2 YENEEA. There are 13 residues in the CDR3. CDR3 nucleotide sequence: TGTGCCAGCAGCCTGGGACTAGGGGGTGAGCAGTTCTTC. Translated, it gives CASSLGLGGEQFF. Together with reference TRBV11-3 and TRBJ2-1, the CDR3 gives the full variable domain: EAGVVQSPRYKIIEKKQPVAFWCNPISGHNTLYWYLQNLGQGPELLIRYENEEAVDDSQLPKDRFSAERLKGVDSTLKIQPAELGDSAVYLCASSLGLGGEQFFGPGTRLTVL.

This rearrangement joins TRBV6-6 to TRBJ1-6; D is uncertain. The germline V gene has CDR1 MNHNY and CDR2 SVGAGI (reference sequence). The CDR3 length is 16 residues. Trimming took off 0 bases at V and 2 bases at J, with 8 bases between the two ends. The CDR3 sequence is CASSYSISPYNSPLHF. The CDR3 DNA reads TGTGCCAGCAGTTACTCGATCAGCCCCTATAATTCACCCCTCCACTTT.

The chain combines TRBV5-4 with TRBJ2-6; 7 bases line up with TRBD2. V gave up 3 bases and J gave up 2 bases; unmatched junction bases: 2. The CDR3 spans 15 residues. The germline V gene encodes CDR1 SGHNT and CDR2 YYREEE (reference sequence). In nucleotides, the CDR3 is TGTGCCAGCAGCTCCGGACTAGCTGGGGCCAACGTCCTGACTTTC. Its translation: CASSSGLAGANVLTF.

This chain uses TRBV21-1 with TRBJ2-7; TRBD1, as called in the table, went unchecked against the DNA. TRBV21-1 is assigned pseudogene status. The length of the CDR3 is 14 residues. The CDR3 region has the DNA TGTGCCAGCAGCATACACAGGGTCTCCTACGAGCAGTACTTC. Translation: CASSIHRVSYEQYF.

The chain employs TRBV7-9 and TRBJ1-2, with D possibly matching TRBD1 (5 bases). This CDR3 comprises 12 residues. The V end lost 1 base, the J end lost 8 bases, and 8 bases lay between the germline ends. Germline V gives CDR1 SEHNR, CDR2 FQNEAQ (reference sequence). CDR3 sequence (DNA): TGTGCCAGCAGCTTAGAGGGGTACGGCTACACCTTC. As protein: CASSLEGYGYTF.

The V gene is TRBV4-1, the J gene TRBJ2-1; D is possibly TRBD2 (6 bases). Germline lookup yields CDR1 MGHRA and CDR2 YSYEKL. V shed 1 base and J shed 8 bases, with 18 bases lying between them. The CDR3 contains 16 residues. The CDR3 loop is CASSQGNGGTLDEQFF. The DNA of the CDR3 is TGCGCCAGCAGCCAAGGAAATGGCGGGACTCTCGATGAGCAGTTCTTC.

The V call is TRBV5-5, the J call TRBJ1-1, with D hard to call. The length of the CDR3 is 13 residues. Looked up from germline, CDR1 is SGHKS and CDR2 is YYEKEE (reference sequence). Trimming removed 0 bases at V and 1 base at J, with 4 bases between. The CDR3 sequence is CASSLDWNTEAFF. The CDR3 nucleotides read TGTGCCAGCAGCTTGGACTGGAACACTGAAGCTTTCTTT. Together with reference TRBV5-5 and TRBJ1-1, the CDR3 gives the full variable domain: DAGVTQSPTHLIKTRGQQVTLRCSPISGHKSVSWYQQVLGQGPQFIFQYYEKEERGRGNFPDRFSARQFPNYSSELNVNALLLGDSALYLCASSLDWNTEAFFGQGTRLTVV.

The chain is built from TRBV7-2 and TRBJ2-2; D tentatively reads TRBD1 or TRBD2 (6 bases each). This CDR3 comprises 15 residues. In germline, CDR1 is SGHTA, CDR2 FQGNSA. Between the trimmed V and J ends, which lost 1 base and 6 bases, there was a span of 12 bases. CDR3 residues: CASSLVRGASGELFF. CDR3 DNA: TGTGCCAGCAGCTTAGTAAGGGGGGCCTCCGGGGAGCTGTTTTTT.

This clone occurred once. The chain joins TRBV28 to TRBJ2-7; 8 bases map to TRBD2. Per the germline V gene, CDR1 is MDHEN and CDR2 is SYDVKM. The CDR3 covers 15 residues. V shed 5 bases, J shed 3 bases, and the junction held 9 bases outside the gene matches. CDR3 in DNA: TGTGCCAGCAGTCCTCCCGGGACTAGATTCTACGAGCAGTACTTC. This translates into CASSPPGTRFYEQYF.

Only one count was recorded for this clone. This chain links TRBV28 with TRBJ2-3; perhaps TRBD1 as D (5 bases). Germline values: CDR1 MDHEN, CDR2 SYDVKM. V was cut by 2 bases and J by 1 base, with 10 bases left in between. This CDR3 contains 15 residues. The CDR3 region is CASSLIGRGTDTQYF. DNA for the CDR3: TGTGCCAGCAGTTTAATAGGCAGGGGCACAGATACGCAGTATTTT.

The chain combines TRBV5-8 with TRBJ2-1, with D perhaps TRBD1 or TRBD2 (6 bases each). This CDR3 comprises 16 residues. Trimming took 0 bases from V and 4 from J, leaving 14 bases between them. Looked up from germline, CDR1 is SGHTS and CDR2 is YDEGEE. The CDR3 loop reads CASSLGPGGGYNEQFF. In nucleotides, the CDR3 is TGTGCCAGCAGCTTGGGGCCCGGGGGCGGATACAATGAGCAGTTCTTC.

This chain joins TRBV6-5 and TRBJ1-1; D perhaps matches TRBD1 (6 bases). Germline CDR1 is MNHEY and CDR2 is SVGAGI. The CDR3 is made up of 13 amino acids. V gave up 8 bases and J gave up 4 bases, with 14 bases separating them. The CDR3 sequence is CASADSFPTEAFF. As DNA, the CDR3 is TGTGCCAGCGCGGACAGCTTTCCCACTGAAGCTTTCTTT.

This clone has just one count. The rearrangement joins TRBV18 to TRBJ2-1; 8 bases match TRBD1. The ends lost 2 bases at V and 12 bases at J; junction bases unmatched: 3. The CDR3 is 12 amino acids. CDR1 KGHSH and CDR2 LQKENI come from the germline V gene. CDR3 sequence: CASSPGQGRQFF. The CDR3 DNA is TGTGCCAGCTCACCAGGACAGGGAAGGCAGTTCTTC.

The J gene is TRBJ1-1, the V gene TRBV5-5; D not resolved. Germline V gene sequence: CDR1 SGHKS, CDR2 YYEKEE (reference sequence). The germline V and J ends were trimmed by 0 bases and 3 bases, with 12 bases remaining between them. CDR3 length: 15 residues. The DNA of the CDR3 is TGTGCCAGCAGCTTGGAAGGCGGATTATACACTGAAGCTTTCTTT. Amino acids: CASSLEGGLYTEAFF.